This T cell receptor (beta chain) came from a study of PD-1 blockade in classical Hodgkin lymphoma. The overall study: On a schedule of every 2 weeks, patients received nivolumab 3 mg/kg intravenously.

Every patient was affected by relapse after autologous stem cell transplantation, while exposure to brentuximab vedotin was not uniform. Profiled with immunoSEQ multiplex PCR; TCRdb holds only in-frame clones, not every one. The table has approximately 79,000 clones, about 93% seen once. J gave up 0 bases and V 3 bases, and 3 bases lay outside the gene matches. The CDR3 runs to 17 residues. From germline, CDR1 is KGHSH and CDR2 LQKENI. Regarding the study as a whole: CD4+ TCR diversity, unlike CD8+, rose significantly by C4D1. Later analyses included only patients treated at least 1 year post-ASCT.

In the case of this clone: Its antigen is not known.

The sequenced sample was peripheral blood mononuclear cells (PBMCs), obtained before the second cycle of nivolumab. This TCR was sampled from a human donor with classical Hodgkin lymphoma. The rearrangement uses TRBV18 and TRBJ2-6, with TRBD2 identical over 9 bases. The DNA for the CDR3 is TGTGCCAGCTCACCTAGCGGGGGAGCCTCTGGGGCCAACGTCCTGACTTTC. This encodes CASSPSGGASGANVLTF.